The present TCR beta chain was sequenced within a study of molecular identifiers for immune sequencing clone quantification. Previously described methods and listed TCR primers were used for bulk TCR libraries. Each CDR3 protein gets one entry after TCRdb re-called the PCR reads with MiXCR. Among nearly 650,000 distinct CDR3 sequences listed, around 25% were seen once. The CDR3 totals 17 residues. Trimming took 5 bases from V and 3 from J, leaving 22 bases between them. Germline V gene sequence: CDR1 MNHEY, CDR2 SVGEGT. This clonotype was observed a handful of times. Antigen unknown. Libraries from naive CD8 cells were generated from approximately 20,000 to 980,000 sorted cells (with 10%, 30% or 50% RNA). Sorting was used to obtain naive CD8 T cells (CD8+CD4-CCR7+CD45RA+). General study results and limits: The study found clones above 20 RNA copies held over 97% of effector molecules and under 1% in naive cells.

This TCR was sampled from a human donor in good health. Some libraries in this study had Jurkat cell RNA spiked in. The specimen sequenced was naive CD8+ T cells from blood, with Jurkat cell RNA spiked in. The subset: FACS-sorted CD8+CD4-CCR7+CD45RA+ naive T cells. The rearrangement joins TRBV6-2 or TRBV6-3 to TRBJ1-1, with D possibly matching TRBD1 (6 bases). CDR3 amino acids: CASSMQGRGGSDTEAFF. The DNA of the CDR3 is TGTGCCAGCAGTATGCAGGGGAGAGGCGGGTCCGACACTGAAGCTTTCTTT.